Listed below are T cell receptor beta chains from one sample, sequenced in a study of shared clonotypes between healthy human individuals. TCRdb's copy holds only in-frame clones and misses some; the assay was immunoSEQ multiplex PCR. The repertoire holds about 2.2 million clones, with about 93% as singletons. The sequenced sample consisted of naive CD8+ T cells from PBMCs. Receptor source: a man aged 18 to 35 in good health. Some clones in this sample may be carry-over from other donors' samples. CDR3s include the opening cysteine and the closing phenylalanine or tryptophan. D genes are given only for firm matches. Size tells how often a clone was seen (once, few, many) or the class of an expanded clone, and some rows leave it out.

v_call	d_call	j_call	clone_size	cdr3_length	cdr3_nt	cdr3_aa
TRBV9	NA	TRBJ2-6	NA	20	TGTGCCAGCAGCGTAAACTGGGGGCTAGCGTTCAGCTCTGGGGCCAACGTCCTGACTTTC	CASSVNWGLAFSSGANVLTF
TRBV27	TRBD2	TRBJ2-3	NA	14	TGTGCCAGCAGTTTTTTAGCGGGAGAAGATACGCAGTATTTT	CASSFLAGEDTQYF
TRBV2	NA	TRBJ1-2	few	11	TGTGCCAGCAGGGGGTCCTATGGCTACACCTTC	CASRGSYGYTF
TRBV27	NA	TRBJ1-1	NA	15	TGTGCCAGCAGTTCTCAGACAGGCTTGAACACTGAAGCTTTCTTT	CASSSQTGLNTEAFF
TRBV7-9	NA	TRBJ1-1	few	14	TGTGCCAGCAGCTTAGTGCAGGGGTCCACTGAAGCTTTCTTT	CASSLVQGSTEAFF
TRBV11-2	TRBD2	TRBJ2-7	NA	15	TGTGCCAGCAGCGGACGGCGGGAGGGCTCCTACGAGCAGTACTTC	CASSGRREGSYEQYF
TRBV7-9	NA	TRBJ2-7	few	12	TGTGCCAGCAGCCGGACCACCTACGAGCAGTACTTC	CASSRTTYEQYF
TRBV6-8	TRBD2	TRBJ2-7	NA	19	TGTGCCAGCATTCCCACCTCGGGCCGCGGGAGGGCCGGTTTTTACGAGCAGTACTTC	CASIPTSGRGRAGFYEQYF
TRBV14	NA	TRBJ2-7	once	16	TGTGCCAGCAGCGCTGCCCCGACGGGGGTGTTCTCCTGGCAGTACTTC	CASSAAPTGVFSWQYF
TRBV2	TRBD2	TRBJ2-7	NA	13	TGTGCCAGCGGACTAGCGGGTTCCTACGAGCAGTACTTC	CASGLAGSYEQYF
TRBV27	NA	TRBJ2-2	once	14	TGTGCCAGCAGTTTAGGGGGGGCTGACGGGGAGCTGTTTTTT	CASSLGGADGELFF
TRBV29-1	NA	TRBJ2-1	NA	16	TGCAGCGTTCAAGGGGGGGAGCGGGGATCCTACAATGAGCAGTTCTTC	CSVQGGERGSYNEQFF
TRBV7-9	TRBD1	TRBJ1-1	NA	17	TGTGCCAGCAGCTTGACACCCGAGGGACAGGGTTCCCCTGAAGCTTTCTTT	CASSLTPEGQGSPEAFF
TRBV6-5	NA	TRBJ2-5	NA	13	TGTGCCAGCAGACCCGGGCCGGCAGGGACCCAGTACTTC	CASRPGPAGTQYF
TRBV19	NA	TRBJ2-1	few	14	TGTGCCAGCGGTGTGCCAAGCGGATACAATGAGCAGTTCTTC	CASGVPSGYNEQFF
TRBV28	TRBD1	TRBJ2-7	NA	15	TGTGCCAGCAGTCCGCGGACAGGGGGGTTCTACGAGCAGTACTTC	CASSPRTGGFYEQYF
TRBV11-2	NA	TRBJ1-1	NA	16	TGTGCCAGCAGCTCCCGGTCTACAGGGAAGGACACTGAAGCTTTCTTT	CASSSRSTGKDTEAFF
TRBV27	NA	TRBJ1-1	once	11	TGTGCCACCAGGACGGGACCGGAAGCTTTCTTT	CATRTGPEAFF
TRBV7-9	NA	TRBJ2-3	NA	14	TGTGCCAGCAGCTTTGGTAGCGGTCCAGATACGCAGTATTTT	CASSFGSGPDTQYF
TRBV19	NA	TRBJ1-1	NA	13	TGTGCCAGTAGGTCCGGGGGGCCTACTGAAGCTTTCTTT	CASRSGGPTEAFF
TRBV28	NA	TRBJ1-2	NA	12	TGTGCCAGCAGTCTCGGGGCGCATGGCTACACCTTC	CASSLGAHGYTF
TRBV27	NA	TRBJ1-4	NA	15	TGTGCCAGCAGTCCCGAGGGGGGTTTTAATGAAAAACTGTTTTTT	CASSPEGGFNEKLFF
TRBV21-1	NA	TRBJ2-1	NA	18	TGTGCCAGCAGCAAAGTATTGTCGGGACCGCCATCCTACAATGAGCAGTTCTTC	CASSKVLSGPPSYNEQFF
TRBV7-3	NA	TRBJ2-1	NA	13	TGTGCCAGCAGCTTCCCGGGTTACAATGAGCAGTTCTTC	CASSFPGYNEQFF